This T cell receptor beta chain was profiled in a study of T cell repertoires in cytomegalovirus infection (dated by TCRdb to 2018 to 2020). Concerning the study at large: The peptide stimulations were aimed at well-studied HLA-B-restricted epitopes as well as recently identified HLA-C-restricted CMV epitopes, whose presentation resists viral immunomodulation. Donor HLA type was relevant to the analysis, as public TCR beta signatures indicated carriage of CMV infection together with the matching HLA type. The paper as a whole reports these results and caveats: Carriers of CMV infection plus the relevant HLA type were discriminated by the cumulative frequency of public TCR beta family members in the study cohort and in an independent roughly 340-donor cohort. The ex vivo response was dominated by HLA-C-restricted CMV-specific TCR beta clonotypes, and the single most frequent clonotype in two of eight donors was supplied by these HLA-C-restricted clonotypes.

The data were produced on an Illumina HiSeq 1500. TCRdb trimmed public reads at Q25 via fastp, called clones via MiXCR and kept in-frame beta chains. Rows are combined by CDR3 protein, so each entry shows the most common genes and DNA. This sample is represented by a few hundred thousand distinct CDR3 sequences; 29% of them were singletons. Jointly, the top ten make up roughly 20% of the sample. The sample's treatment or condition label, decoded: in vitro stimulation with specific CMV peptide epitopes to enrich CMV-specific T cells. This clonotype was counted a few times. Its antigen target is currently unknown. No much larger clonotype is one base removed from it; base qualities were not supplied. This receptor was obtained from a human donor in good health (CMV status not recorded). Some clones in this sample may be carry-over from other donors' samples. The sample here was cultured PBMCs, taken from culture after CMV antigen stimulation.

For the CDR3, the sequence is CSGLGQETQYF. The DNA sequence reads TGCAGTGGGTTGGGTCAAGAGACCCAGTACTTC. The chain links TRBV20-1 with TRBJ2-5; the D gene cannot be resolved reliably. From the cysteine up to the phenylalanine, the CDR3 has a length of 11 residues. The sequence is cut down to CDR3 DNA, 33 bases in frame from base 1. Based on the germline V gene (reference sequence), the CDR1 and CDR2 sequences are DFQATT and SNEGSKA. The trim is 7 bases for V and 2 bases for J, with a gap of 8 bases between the germline ends.